This TCR beta chain derives from a study of cytomegalovirus exposure and HLA in healthy donors. This PCR relied on a set of 60 Vbeta primers and 13 Jbeta primers. Repertoires were generated with immunoSEQ multiplex PCR, while TCRdb's copy carries only in-frame clones and drops some. The sample carries approximately 130,000 clones, more than 80% recorded once. Germline V gene sequence: CDR1 SGHTA, CDR2 FQGTGA. V lost 5 bases, J lost 3 bases, and 17 bases lay in between. This CDR3 is built from 16 residues. The receptor's source is a woman aged 30 to 39 in good health and CMV-seropositive. The chain employs TRBV7-3 and TRBJ2-1; D might be TRBD1 (5 bases). The sample was PBMCs. The CDR3: CASSPRITGIYNEQFF. CDR3 nucleotides: TGTGCCAGCAGCCCCAGGATCACAGGCATCTACAATGAGCAGTTCTTC.